This is a list of T cell receptor beta chains from one sample in a study of CD8+CD57+ T cells in acquired aplastic anemia. From the reads, TCRdb called clonotypes with MiXCR, one entry per CDR3 protein. The sample has under 200,000 distinct CDR3 sequences; about half are singletons. Sequenced material: sorted CD4+, CD8+, or CD8+CD57+ T cells (not recorded which) from PBMCs. All receptors come from a human donor with aplastic anemia. The CDR3 runs from the conserved cysteine through the conserved F or W. D genes are given only for firm matches. The listing skips clone size in some rows; elsewhere it reads once, few, many or a size class.

V gene	clone size	J gene	D gene	CDR3 protein	CDR3 DNA
TRBV15	-	TRBJ2-7	-	CATSRDGGQGYHF	TGTGCCACCAGCAGAGATGGGGGGCAGGGGTACCACTTC
TRBV2	-	TRBJ2-1	-	CASNEEYNEQFF	TGTGCCAGCAATGAAGAATACAATGAGCAGTTCTTC
TRBV11-1	few	TRBJ2-3	TRBD2	CASSRGGAIDTQYF	TGTGCCAGCTCGCGCGGGGGGGCCATAGATACGCAGTATTTT
TRBV10-3	once	TRBJ1-2	TRBD1	CAISESARGGQYGYTF	TGTGCCATCAGTGAGTCTGCCAGGGGGGGGCAATATGGCTACACCTTC
TRBV7-3	-	TRBJ2-7	-	CASSLTDGYEQYF	TGTGCCAGCAGCCTCACGGACGGGTACGAGCAGTACTTC
TRBV7-6	many	TRBJ1-1	TRBD1	CASSYRGYTEAFF	TGTGCCAGCAGTTACAGGGGGTACACTGAAGCTTTCTTT
TRBV3-1	few	TRBJ1-1	-	CASSYEGFGAEAFF	TGTGCCAGCAGCTATGAAGGTTTTGGCGCTGAAGCTTTCTTT
TRBV10-2	few	TRBJ2-7	TRBD1	CASSVRQGSYEQYF	TGCGCCAGCAGTGTCAGACAGGGGTCCTACGAGCAGTACTTC
TRBV29-1	-	TRBJ2-5	-	CSVGGGRETQYF	TGCAGCGTAGGTGGCGGTAGAGAGACCCAGTACTTC
TRBV2	once	TRBJ1-6	-	CASSARDDSPLHF	TGTGCCAGCAGCGCAAGGGATGACTCACCCCTCCACTTT
TRBV5-1	many	TRBJ2-3	-	CASSFGLQRSTDTQYF	TGCGCCAGCAGCTTCGGACTACAACGTAGCACAGATACGCAGTATTTT
TRBV9	-	TRBJ2-7	-	CASSPSAKGGPYEQYF	TGTGCCAGCAGCCCGTCGGCCAAGGGGGGACCCTACGAGCAGTACTTC
TRBV20-1	-	TRBJ1-5	-	CSARVSMGGQPQHF	TGCAGTGCTAGAGTCTCAATGGGAGGTCAGCCCCAGCATTTT
TRBV10-1	-	TRBJ2-7	-	CASSKDSASYEQYF	TGCGCCAGCAGTAAGGATAGCGCCTCCTACGAGCAGTACTTC
TRBV24-1	few	TRBJ2-1	-	CATSDLRSSENEQFF	TGTGCCACCAGTGATTTGCGGTCTAGCGAAAATGAGCAGTTCTTC
TRBV5-4	many	TRBJ1-1	-	CASSSSTEAFF	TGTGCCAGCAGCTCTAGTACTGAAGCTTTCTTT
TRBV5-6	many	TRBJ2-2	TRBD2	CASSSTRTRYTGELFF	TGTGCCAGCAGCTCTACGAGGACTAGATACACCGGGGAGCTGTTTTTT
TRBV24-1	once	TRBJ1-2	-	CAASEGGGSNYGYTF	TGTGCCGCCAGTGAAGGCGGGGGCTCTAACTATGGCTACACCTTC
TRBV28	-	TRBJ2-5	-	CASSFRAQETQYF	TGTGCCAGCAGTTTTCGAGCGCAAGAGACCCAGTACTTC
TRBV28	few	TRBJ1-2	-	CASSPGRGGYTF	TGTGCCAGCAGCCCTGGGAGGGGAGGCTACACCTTC
TRBV20-1	-	TRBJ2-2	-	CSASGQYTGELFF	TGCAGTGCTAGTGGACAGTACACCGGGGAGCTGTTTTTT
TRBV5-4	-	TRBJ1-1	-	CASSSRDNTEAFF	TGTGCCAGCAGCTCCCGGGATAACACTGAAGCTTTCTTT
TRBV5-1	-	TRBJ2-3	TRBD2	CASSPRGGRAPDTQYF	TGCGCCAGCAGCCCGCGAGGCGGGAGGGCACCAGATACGCAGTATTTT
TRBV15	-	TRBJ2-6	-	CASNHGGTGANVLTF	TGTGCCTCAAACCATGGGGGAACTGGGGCCAACGTCCTGACTTTC
TRBV28	few	TRBJ2-7	-	CASGLGGTSGDEQYF	TGTGCCAGCGGATTAGGGGGGACATCCGGGGACGAGCAGTACTTC
TRBV7-2	many	TRBJ2-7	-	CASSPGSGDYEQYF	TGTGCCAGCAGCCCAGGGAGTGGGGACTACGAGCAGTACTTC
TRBV10-3	-	TRBJ2-3	TRBD2	CAISEPGLASRGNTQYF	TGTGCCATCAGTGAGCCGGGACTAGCGAGCCGGGGTAATACGCAGTATTTT
TRBV15	-	TRBJ1-1	-	CANSRAGTEAFF	TGTGCCAACAGCAGAGCAGGCACTGAAGCTTTCTTT
TRBV24-1	-	TRBJ1-2	-	CATSESYGYTF	TGTGCCACCAGTGAGTCTTATGGCTACACCTTC
TRBV29-1	-	TRBJ2-1	TRBD1	CSVRAGGQGNEQFF	TGCAGCGTCCGCGCAGGGGGACAGGGGAATGAGCAGTTCTTC
TRBV5-6	many	TRBJ2-5	TRBD2	CASKTSGGTQETQYF	TGTGCCAGCAAAACTAGCGGGGGGACCCAAGAGACCCAGTACTTC
TRBV19	many	TRBJ1-4	-	CASSSSRTATNEKLFF	TGTGCCAGTAGTTCGTCCCGGACAGCAACTAATGAAAAACTGTTTTTT
TRBV24-1	many	TRBJ2-1	-	CATSDPGAYNEQFF	TGTGCCACCAGTGATCCCGGGGCCTACAATGAGCAGTTCTTC
TRBV6-4	many	TRBJ2-1	TRBD1	CASSQMTGGREQFF	TGTGCCAGCAGCCAAATGACAGGGGGCCGGGAGCAGTTCTTC
TRBV5-1	many	TRBJ2-1	-	CASSPAGSSYNEQFF	TGCGCCAGCAGCCCGGCGGGGAGCTCCTACAATGAGCAGTTCTTC
TRBV2	once	TRBJ2-7	TRBD1	CASSPRQGASEQYF	TGTGCCAGCAGCCCAAGACAGGGTGCCAGCGAGCAGTACTTC
TRBV10-2	-	TRBJ1-4	-	CASAAGLGRSNEKLFF	TGCGCCAGCGCGGCCGGCCTGGGACGGAGCAATGAAAAACTGTTTTTT
TRBV5-1	many	TRBJ2-7	-	CASSLEGSMTYEQYF	TGCGCCAGCAGCTTGGAGGGGAGTATGACCTACGAGCAGTACTTC
TRBV12-3/TRBV12-4	many	TRBJ2-7	TRBD1	CASSTGQGKDEQYF	TGTGCCAGCAGTACAGGACAGGGGAAGGACGAGCAGTACTTC
TRBV6-4	many	TRBJ2-2	-	CASSEFGGAGELFF	TGTGCCAGCAGTGAATTCGGAGGGGCCGGGGAGCTGTTTTTT
TRBV3-1	many	TRBJ2-7	TRBD2	CASSWTSGGPLSSYEQYF	TGTGCCAGCAGCTGGACTAGCGGAGGCCCACTAAGCTCCTACGAGCAGTACTTC
TRBV11-2	-	TRBJ2-6	-	CASSLGGGTYSGANVLTF	TGTGCCAGCAGCTTAGGCGGTGGAACTTACTCTGGGGCCAACGTCCTGACTTTC
TRBV20-1	many	TRBJ2-3	-	CSARVPGARTDTQYF	TGCAGTGCTAGAGTCCCGGGGGCGAGGACAGATACGCAGTATTTT
TRBV20-1	many	TRBJ1-1	-	CSARDSSDTEAFF	TGCAGTGCTAGAGATAGCAGTGACACTGAAGCTTTCTTT
TRBV5-6	few	TRBJ2-7	-	CASSPGSDSYEQYF	TGTGCCAGCAGCCCCGGGTCCGACAGCTACGAGCAGTACTTC
TRBV7-2	-	TRBJ1-1	TRBD1	CASSFRDRENTEAFF	TGTGCCAGCAGCTTCCGGGACAGGGAGAACACTGAAGCTTTCTTT
TRBV20-1	-	TRBJ2-3	TRBD1	CSARDRGSDTQYF	TGCAGTGCAAGGGACAGGGGGTCAGATACGCAGTATTTT
TRBV7-9	-	TRBJ1-1	-	CASRRTEAFF	TGTGCCAGCCGCCGTACTGAAGCTTTCTTT
TRBV29-1	-	TRBJ2-5	TRBD1	CSARTGSASETQYF	TGCAGCGCTCGGACAGGGAGCGCATCAGAGACCCAGTACTTC
TRBV19	-	TRBJ1-1	-	CASSIGGSTEAFF	TGTGCCAGTAGTATCGGCGGTAGCACTGAAGCTTTCTTT
TRBV4-1	many	TRBJ1-6	TRBD1	CASSQDPARGNSPLHF	TGCGCCAGCAGCCAAGATCCTGCCAGGGGGAATTCACCCCTCCACTTT
TRBV12-3/TRBV12-4	few	TRBJ1-5	-	CASSFRTAEWGHNQPQHF	TGTGCCAGCAGTTTCCGGACAGCGGAATGGGGACACAATCAGCCCCAGCATTTT